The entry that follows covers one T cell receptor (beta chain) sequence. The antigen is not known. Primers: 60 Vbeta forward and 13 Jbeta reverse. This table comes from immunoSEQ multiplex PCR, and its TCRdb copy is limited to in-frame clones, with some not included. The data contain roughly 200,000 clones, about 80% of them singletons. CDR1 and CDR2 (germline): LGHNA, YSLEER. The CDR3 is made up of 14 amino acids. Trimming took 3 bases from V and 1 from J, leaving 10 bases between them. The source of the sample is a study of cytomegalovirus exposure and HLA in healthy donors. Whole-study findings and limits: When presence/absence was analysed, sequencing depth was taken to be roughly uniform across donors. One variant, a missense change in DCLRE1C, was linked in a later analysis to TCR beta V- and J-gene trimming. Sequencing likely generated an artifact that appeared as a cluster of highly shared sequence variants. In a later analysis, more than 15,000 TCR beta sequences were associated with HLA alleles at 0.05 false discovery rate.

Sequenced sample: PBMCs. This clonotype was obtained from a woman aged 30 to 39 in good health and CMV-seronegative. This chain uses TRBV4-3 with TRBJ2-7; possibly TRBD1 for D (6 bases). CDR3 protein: CASSHLTGSYEQYF. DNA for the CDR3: TGCGCCAGCAGCCACCTGACAGGTTCCTACGAGCAGTACTTC.